The 8 T cell receptor beta chains below all came from one sample that was sequenced in a study of CD8+CD57+ T cells in acquired aplastic anemia. Genomic DNA acted as the template from which TCR beta VDJ combination and CDR3 sequence profiling were carried out. TCRdb fed the reads into MiXCR, producing one record per CDR3 protein. The sample has approximately 380,000 distinct CDR3 sequences, about 70% seen once; the top ten hold 4%. The sequenced sample was sorted CD4+, CD8+, or CD8+CD57+ T cells (not recorded which) from PBMCs. These TCRs come from a human donor in good health, serving as a control.

CDR3 region: CSAESGGSNYGYTF. For the CDR3, the DNA is TGCAGTGCCGAGTCCGGGGGATCCAACTATGGCTACACCTTC. This chain connects TRBV20-1 to TRBJ1-2; TRBD1 is a possible D gene (5 bases). Germline V gene data show CDR1 as DFQATT and CDR2 as SNEGSKA (reference sequence). The CDR3 has 14 residues. Trimming cost V 6 bases and J 2 bases, with 16 bases left between them.

The V gene is TRBV7-2, the J gene TRBJ2-3; D is ambiguous. Per the germline V gene, CDR1 is SGHTA and CDR2 is FQGNSA. V lost 7 bases and J lost 1, with 15 bases in between. The CDR3 length is 15 residues. The CDR3 region is CASTRPVGRTDTQYF. In nucleotides, the CDR3 is TGTGCCAGCACCCGCCCAGTCGGACGCACAGATACGCAGTATTTT.

Notes on this clonotype: The junction shows a germline mismatch at one end, possibly a read error. The chain is built from TRBV20-1 and TRBJ1-1; D is perhaps TRBD1 (6 bases). The germline V gene has CDR1 DFQATT and CDR2 SNEGSKA (reference sequence). CDR3 length equals 14 residues. In DNA form, the CDR3 reads TGCAGTGCCAGAGGGGGAGGTTGTCACCCTGTAGCTTTCTTT. Translation gives CSARGGGCHPVAFF.

V is TRBV9 and J is TRBJ2-3; tentative D call: TRBD1 (5 bases). V was shortened by 0 bases and J by 4 bases, with 9 bases between the two germline ends. The CDR3 length is 14 residues. Per the germline V gene, CDR1 is SGDLS and CDR2 is YYNGEE. CDR3 nucleotides: TGTGCCAGCAGCGTAGGGGGCAGTTCAGATACGCAGTATTTT. This translates into CASSVGGSSDTQYF.

This clonotype was seen many times. The chain uses TRBV6-5 and TRBJ1-2, with 8 bases lining up with TRBD1. Germline V CDR1 and CDR2: MNHEY, SVGAGI. There are 14 residues in the CDR3. With 0 bases clipped from V and 7 bases from J, the junction kept 4 bases outside the gene matches. In DNA, the CDR3 is TGTGCCAGCAGTTACTCGCAGGGGGCGATTGGCTACACCTTC. Translated: CASSYSQGAIGYTF.

This clonotype appeared many times. One end of the junction does not line up with germline, which may come from a read error. V and J are TRBV13 and TRBJ2-7, with D perhaps matching TRBD2 (6 bases). Germline CDR1 PRHDT, CDR2 FYEKMQ (reference sequence). The CDR3 consists of 16 residues. CDR3 bases: TGTGCCAGCAGCGTAGGAGTAGGAGGGTTGGGGTACGAGCAGTACTTC. Protein sequence: CASSVGVGGLGYEQYF.

Details on this clonotype: One end of the junction is discordant with germline, which a read error may explain. J is TRBJ1-1 and V is TRBV7-4; D perhaps matches TRBD1 (5 bases). This CDR3 spans 14 amino acids. In germline, CDR1 is SGHVT, CDR2 SQSDAQ. CDR3 sequence: CASRYRGGVAEDFF. CDR3 sequence (DNA): TGTGCCAGTAGGTATAGGGGCGGCGTGGCTGAAGATTTCTTT.

This chain uses TRBV7-2 with TRBJ2-1, with 7 nucleotides matching TRBD1. J lost 6 bases, V lost 5 bases, and 7 bases had no gene match. Looked up from germline, CDR1 is SGHTA and CDR2 is FQGNSA. The CDR3 sequence is 14 residues long. The CDR3 here is CASSLRDSCNEQFF. The CDR3 DNA is TGTGCCAGCAGCCTTCGGGACAGCTGCAATGAGCAGTTCTTC.